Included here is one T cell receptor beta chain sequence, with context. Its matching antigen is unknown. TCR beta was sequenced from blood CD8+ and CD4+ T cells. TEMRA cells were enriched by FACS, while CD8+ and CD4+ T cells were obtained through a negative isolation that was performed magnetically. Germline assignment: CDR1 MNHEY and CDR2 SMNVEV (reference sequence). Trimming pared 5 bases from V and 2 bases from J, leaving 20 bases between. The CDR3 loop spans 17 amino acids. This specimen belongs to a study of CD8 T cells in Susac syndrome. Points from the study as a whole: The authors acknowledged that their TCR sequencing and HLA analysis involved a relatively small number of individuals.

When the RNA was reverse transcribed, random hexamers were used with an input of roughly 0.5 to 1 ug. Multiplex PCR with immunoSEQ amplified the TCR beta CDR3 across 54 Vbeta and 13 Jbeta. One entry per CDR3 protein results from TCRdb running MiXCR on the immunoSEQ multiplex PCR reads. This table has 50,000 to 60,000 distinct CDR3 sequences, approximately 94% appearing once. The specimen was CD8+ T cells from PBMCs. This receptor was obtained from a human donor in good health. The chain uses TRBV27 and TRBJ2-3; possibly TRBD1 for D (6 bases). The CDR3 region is CASSPIQGPTYTDTQYF. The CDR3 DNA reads TGTGCCAGCAGTCCTATCCAGGGGCCGACTTACACAGATACGCAGTATTTT.